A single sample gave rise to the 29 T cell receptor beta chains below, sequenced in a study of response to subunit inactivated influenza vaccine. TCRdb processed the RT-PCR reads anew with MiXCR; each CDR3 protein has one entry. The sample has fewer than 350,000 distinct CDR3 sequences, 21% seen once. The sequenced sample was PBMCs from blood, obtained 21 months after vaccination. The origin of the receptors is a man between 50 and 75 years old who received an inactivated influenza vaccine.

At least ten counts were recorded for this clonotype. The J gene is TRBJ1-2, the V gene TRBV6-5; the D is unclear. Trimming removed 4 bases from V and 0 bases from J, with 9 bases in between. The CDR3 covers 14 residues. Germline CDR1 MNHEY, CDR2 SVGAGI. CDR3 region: CASSLLQANYGYTF. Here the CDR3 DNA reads TGTGCCAGCAGTTTATTGCAGGCTAACTATGGCTACACCTTC.

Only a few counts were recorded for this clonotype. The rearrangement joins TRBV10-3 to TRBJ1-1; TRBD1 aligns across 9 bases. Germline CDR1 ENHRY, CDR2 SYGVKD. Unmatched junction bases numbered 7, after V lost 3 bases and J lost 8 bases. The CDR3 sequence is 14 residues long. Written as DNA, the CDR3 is TGTGCCATCAGTGACAACCGGGACAGGGCGGAAGCTTTCTTT. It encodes CAISDNRDRAEAFF.

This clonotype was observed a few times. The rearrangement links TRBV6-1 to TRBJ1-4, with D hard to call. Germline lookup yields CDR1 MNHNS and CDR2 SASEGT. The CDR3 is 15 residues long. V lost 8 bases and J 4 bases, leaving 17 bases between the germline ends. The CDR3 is CASLWEAGINEKLFF. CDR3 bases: TGTGCCAGCCTGTGGGAGGCAGGAATTAATGAAAAACTGTTTTTT.

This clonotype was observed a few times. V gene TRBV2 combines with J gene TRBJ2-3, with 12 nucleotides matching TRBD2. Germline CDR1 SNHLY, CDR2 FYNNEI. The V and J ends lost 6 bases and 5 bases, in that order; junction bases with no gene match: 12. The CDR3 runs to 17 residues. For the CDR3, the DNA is TGTGCCAGCAGCCAGACTAGCGGGAGCAGTCTAATAGATACGCAGTATTTT. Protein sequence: CASSQTSGSSLIDTQYF.

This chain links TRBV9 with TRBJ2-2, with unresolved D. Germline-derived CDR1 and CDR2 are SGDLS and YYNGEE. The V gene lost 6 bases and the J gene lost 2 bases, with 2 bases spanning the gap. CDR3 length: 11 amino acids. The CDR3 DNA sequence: TGTGCCAGCACTAACACCGGGGAGCTGTTTTTT. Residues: CASTNTGELFF.

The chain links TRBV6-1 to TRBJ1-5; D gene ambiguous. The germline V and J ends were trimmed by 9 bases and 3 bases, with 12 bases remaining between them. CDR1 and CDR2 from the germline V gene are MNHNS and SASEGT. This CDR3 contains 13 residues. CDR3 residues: CASKSTINQPQHF. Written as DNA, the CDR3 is TGTGCCAGTAAGAGCACGATCAATCAGCCCCAGCATTTT.

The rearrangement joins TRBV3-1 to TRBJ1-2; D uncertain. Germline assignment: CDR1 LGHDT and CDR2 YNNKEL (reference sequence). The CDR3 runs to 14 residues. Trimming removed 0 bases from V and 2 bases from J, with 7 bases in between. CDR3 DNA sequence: TGTGCCAGCAGCCAAGAAGGCGGGAACTATGGCTACACCTTC. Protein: CASSQEGGNYGYTF. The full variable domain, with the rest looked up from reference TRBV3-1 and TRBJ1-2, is DTAVSQTPKYLVTQMGNDKSIKCEQNLGHDTMYWYKQDSKKFLKIMFSYNNKELIINETVPNRFSPKSPDKAHLNLHINSLELGDSAVYFCASSQEGGNYGYTFGSGTRLTVV.

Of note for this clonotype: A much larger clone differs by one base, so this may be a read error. This CDR3 reads CSARDSHRTEPYGNQPQHF. Written as DNA, the CDR3 is TGCAGTGCTAGAGATTCCCATCGGACAGAGCCTTATGGCAATCAGCCCCAGCATTTT. This rearrangement joins TRBV20-1 to TRBJ1-5; D might be TRBD1 (6 bases). The CDR3 is 19 residues long. Trimming took off 0 bases at V and 2 bases at J, with 23 bases between the two ends. The V gene's germline CDR1 is DFQATT and CDR2 SNEGSKA (reference sequence).

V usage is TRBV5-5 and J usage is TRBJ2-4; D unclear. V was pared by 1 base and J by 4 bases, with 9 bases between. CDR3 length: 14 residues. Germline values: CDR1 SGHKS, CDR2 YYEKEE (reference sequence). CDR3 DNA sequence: TGTGCCAGCAGCTTGCCATTGGTAAAAAACATTCAGTACTTC. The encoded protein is CASSLPLVKNIQYF.

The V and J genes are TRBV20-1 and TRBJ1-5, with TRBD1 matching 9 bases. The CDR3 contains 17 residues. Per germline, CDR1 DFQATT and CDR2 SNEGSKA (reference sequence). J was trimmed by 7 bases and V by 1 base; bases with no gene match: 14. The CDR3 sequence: CSARGTGTGSTGQPQHF. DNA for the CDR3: TGCAGTGCTAGAGGCACCGGGACAGGGAGTACGGGCCAGCCCCAGCATTTT.

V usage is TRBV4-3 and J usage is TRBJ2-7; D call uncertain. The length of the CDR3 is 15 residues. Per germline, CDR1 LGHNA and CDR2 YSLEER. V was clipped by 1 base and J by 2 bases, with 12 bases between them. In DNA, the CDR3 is TGCGCCAGCAGCCAAGGAGCAGGAGAAGCCTACGAGCAGTACTTC. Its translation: CASSQGAGEAYEQYF.

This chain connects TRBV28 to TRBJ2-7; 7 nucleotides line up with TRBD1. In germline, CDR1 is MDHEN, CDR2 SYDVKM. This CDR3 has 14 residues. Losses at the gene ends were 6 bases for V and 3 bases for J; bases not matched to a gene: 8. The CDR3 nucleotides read TGTGCCAGCAGGCCTACAGGGGCCGGCTACGAGCAGTACTTC. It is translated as CASRPTGAGYEQYF. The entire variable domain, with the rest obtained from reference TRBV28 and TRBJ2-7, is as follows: DVKVTQSSRYLVKRTGEKVFLECVQDMDHENMFWYRQDPGLGLRLIYFSYDVKMKEKGDIPEGYSVSREKKERFSLILESASTNQTSMYLCASRPTGAGYEQYFGPGTRLTVT.

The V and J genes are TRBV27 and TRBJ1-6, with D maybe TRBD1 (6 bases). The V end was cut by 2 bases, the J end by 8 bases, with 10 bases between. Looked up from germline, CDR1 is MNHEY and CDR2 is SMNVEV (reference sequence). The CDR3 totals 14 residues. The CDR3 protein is CASSLVRGDSPLHF. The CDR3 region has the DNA TGTGCCAGCAGTTTAGTCAGGGGAGATTCACCCCTCCACTTT.

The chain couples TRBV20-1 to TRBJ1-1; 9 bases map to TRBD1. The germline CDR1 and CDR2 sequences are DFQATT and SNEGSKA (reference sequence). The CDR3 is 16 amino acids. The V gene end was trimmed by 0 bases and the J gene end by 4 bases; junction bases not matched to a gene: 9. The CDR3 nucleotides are TGCAGTGCTAGAGACCCAGGACAGGGACAGGGCACTGAAGCTTTCTTT. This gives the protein CSARDPGQGQGTEAFF.

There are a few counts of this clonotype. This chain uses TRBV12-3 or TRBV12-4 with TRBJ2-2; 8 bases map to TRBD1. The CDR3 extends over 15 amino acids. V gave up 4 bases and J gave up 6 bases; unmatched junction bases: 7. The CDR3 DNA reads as TGTGCCAGCAGTTCCAGGACAGGGTTCGCCGGGGAGCTGTTTTTT. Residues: CASSSRTGFAGELFF.

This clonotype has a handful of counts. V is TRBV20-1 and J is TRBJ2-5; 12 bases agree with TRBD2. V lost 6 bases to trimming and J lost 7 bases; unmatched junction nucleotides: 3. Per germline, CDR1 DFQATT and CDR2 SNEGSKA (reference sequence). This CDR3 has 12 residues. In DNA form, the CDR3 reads TGCAGTGCGCCGACTAGCGGGGGGACCCAGTACTTC. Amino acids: CSAPTSGGTQYF.

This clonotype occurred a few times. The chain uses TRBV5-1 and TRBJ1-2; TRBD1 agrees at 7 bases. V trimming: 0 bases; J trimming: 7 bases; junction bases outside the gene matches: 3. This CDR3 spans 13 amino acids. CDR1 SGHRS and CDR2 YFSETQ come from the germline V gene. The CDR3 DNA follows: TGCGCCAGCAGCTTGGAGGGGGCGAGTGGCTACACCTTC. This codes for CASSLEGASGYTF. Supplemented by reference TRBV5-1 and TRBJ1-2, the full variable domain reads KAGVTQTPRYLIKTRGQQVTLSCSPISGHRSVSWYQQTPGQGLQFLFEYFSETQRNKGNFPGRFSGRQFSNSRSEMNVSTLELGDSALYLCASSLEGASGYTFGSGTRLTVV.

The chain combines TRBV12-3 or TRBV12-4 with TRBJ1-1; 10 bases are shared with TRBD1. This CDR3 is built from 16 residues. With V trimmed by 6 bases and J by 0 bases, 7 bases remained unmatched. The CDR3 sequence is CASSPRTGGLNTEAFF. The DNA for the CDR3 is TGTGCCAGCAGCCCTCGGACAGGGGGGTTGAACACTGAAGCTTTCTTT.

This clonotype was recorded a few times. The DNA for the CDR3 is TGTGCCAGCAGGAGAGGACAGGGGCGGGAAAAACTGTTTTTT. Encoded protein: CASRRGQGREKLFF. The chain combines TRBV7-2 with TRBJ1-4; 9 nucleotides line up with TRBD1. Germline V gene sequence: CDR1 SGHTA, CDR2 FQGNSA. V shed 6 bases and J 8 bases; nucleotides not matched to a gene: 7. This CDR3 is 14 amino acids long.

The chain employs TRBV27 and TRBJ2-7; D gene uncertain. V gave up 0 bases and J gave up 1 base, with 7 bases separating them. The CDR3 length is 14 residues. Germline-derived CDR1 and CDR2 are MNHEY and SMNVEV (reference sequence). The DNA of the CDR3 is TGTGCCAGCAGTTTATCCCCCTCATCCTACGAGCAGTACTTC. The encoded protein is CASSLSPSSYEQYF.

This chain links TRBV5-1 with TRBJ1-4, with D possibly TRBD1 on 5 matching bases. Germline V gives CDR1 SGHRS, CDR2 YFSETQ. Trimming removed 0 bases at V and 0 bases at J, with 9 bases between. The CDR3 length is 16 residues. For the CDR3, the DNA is TGCGCCAGCAGCTTGGGGCAGGGTGCAACTAATGAAAAACTGTTTTTT. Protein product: CASSLGQGATNEKLFF.

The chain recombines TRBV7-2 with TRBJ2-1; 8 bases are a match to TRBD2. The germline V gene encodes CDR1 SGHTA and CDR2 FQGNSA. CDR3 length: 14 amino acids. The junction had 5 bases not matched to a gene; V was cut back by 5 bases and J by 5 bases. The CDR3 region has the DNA TGTGCCAGCAGCACTGTAGCGGGAAACAATGAGCAGTTCTTC. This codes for CASSTVAGNNEQFF.

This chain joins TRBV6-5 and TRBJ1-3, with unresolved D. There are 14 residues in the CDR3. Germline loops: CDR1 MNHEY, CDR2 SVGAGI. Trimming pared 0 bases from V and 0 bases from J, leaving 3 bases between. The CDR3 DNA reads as TGTGCCAGCAGTTACTCGACCTCTGGAAACACCATATATTTT. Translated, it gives CASSYSTSGNTIYF.

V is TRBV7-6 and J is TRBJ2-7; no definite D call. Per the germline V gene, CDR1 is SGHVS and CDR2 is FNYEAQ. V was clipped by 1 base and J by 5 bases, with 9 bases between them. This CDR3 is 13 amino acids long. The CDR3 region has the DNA TGTGCCAGCAGCTTAGGCATACGGGACGAGCAGTACTTC. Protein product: CASSLGIRDEQYF.

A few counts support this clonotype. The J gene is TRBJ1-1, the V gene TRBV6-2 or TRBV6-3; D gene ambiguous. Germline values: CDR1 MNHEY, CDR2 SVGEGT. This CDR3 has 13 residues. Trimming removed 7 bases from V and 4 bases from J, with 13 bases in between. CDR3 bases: TGTGCCAGCACGGAGGCAGTGGTCACTGAAGCTTTCTTT. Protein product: CASTEAVVTEAFF.

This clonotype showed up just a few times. The CDR3 loop reads CASSYSEGQGYGYTF. In DNA, the CDR3 is TGTGCCAGCAGTTACTCGGAAGGACAGGGCTATGGCTACACCTTC. This rearrangement joins TRBV6-2 or TRBV6-3 to TRBJ1-2, with 8 bases lining up with TRBD1. Germline V gene lookup returns CDR1 MNHEY and CDR2 SVGEGT. V gave up 0 bases and J gave up 4 bases; unmatched junction bases: 4. This CDR3 contains 15 residues.

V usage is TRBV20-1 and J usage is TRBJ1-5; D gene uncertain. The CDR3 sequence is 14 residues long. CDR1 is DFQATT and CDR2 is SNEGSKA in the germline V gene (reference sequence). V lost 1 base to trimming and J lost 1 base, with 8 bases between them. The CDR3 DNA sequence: TGCAGTGCTAGAGTACGGGTGAGCAATCAGCCCCAGCATTTT. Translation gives CSARVRVSNQPQHF.

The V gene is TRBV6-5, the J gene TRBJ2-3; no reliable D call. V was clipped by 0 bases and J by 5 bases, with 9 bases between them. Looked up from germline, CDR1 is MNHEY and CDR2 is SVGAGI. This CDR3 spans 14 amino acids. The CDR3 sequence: CASSYSRGRDTQYF. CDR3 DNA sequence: TGTGCCAGCAGTTACTCTCGCGGTAGAGATACGCAGTATTTT.

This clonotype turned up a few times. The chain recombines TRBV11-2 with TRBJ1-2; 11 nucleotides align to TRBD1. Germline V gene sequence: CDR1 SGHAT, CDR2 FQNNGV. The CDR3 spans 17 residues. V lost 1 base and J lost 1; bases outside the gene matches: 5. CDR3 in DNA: TGTGCCAGCAGCTTAGCCGGACAGGGGGCCCATAACTATGGCTACACCTTC. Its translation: CASSLAGQGAHNYGYTF. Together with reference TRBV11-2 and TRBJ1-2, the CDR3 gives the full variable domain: EAGVAQSPRYKIIEKRQSVAFWCNPISGHATLYWYQQILGQGPKLLIQFQNNGVVDDSQLPKDRFSAERLKGVDSTLKIQPAKLEDSAVYLCASSLAGQGAHNYGYTFGSGTRLTVV.